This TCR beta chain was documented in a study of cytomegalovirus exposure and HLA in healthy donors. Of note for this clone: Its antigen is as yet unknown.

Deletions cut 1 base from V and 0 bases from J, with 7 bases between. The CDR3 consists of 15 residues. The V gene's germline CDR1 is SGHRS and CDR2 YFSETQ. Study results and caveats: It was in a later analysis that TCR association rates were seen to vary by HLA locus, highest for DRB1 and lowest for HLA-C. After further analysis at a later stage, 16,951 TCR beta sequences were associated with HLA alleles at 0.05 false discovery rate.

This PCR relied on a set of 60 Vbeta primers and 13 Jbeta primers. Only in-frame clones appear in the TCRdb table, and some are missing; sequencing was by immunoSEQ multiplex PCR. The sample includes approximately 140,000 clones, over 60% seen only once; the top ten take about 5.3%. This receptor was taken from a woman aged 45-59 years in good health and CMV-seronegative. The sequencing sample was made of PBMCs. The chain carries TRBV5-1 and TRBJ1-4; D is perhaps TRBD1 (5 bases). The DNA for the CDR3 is TGCGCCAGCAGCTTGCAGGGTGCAACTAATGAAAAACTGTTTTTT. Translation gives CASSLQGATNEKLFF.